This record concerns one T cell receptor (beta chain) sequence. What it binds is unknown. This entry is derived from a study of cytomegalovirus exposure and HLA in healthy donors. Study conclusions and caveats: The authors listed around 150 TCR beta chains as cytomegalovirus-associated. The classifier reportedly diagnosed cytomegalovirus status with high sensitivity and specificity. Subsequent analysis of the roughly 120 validation repertoires found a tendency for first-cohort TCR clusters to co-occur.

Germline loops: CDR1 SGHTA, CDR2 FQGTGA. V shed 0 bases, J shed 5 bases, and the junction held 4 bases outside the gene matches. This CDR3 is 16 amino acids long. The repertoire was sequenced with immunoSEQ multiplex PCR; TCRdb's copy has only in-frame clones and lacks some. The sample has 200,000 or so clones; roughly 80% are singletons. Source material: PBMCs. The V and J genes are TRBV7-3 and TRBJ2-1; TRBD2 agrees at 10 bases. The clonotype was recovered from a young woman in good health and CMV-seronegative. The CDR3 loop reads CASSLTPGLANNEQFF. CDR3 coding DNA: TGTGCCAGCAGCTTAACGCCGGGACTAGCGAACAATGAGCAGTTCTTC.